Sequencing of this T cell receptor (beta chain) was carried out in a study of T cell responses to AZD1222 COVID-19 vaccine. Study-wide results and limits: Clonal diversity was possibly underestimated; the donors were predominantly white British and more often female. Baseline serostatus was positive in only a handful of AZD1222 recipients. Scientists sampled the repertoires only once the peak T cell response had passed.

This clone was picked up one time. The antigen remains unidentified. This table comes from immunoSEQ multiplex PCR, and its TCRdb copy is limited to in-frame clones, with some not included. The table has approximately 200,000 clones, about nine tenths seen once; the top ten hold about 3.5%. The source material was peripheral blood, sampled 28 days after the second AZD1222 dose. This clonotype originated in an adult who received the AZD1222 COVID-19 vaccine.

The CDR3, as DNA: TGTGCCAGCAGCCCAAGGGTTCAGGGGAATGAAAAACTGTTTTTT. This codes for CASSPRVQGNEKLFF. The chain carries TRBV9 and TRBJ1-4, with a weak D call TRBD1 (6 bases). Trimming stripped 4 bases from V and 5 bases from J, with 15 bases between. Germline CDR1 and CDR2: SGDLS and YYNGEE. CDR3 size: 15 residues.